The 3 T cell receptor beta chains presented below share a single source sample, sequenced in a study of blood T cell repertoires in COVID-19. Profiled with immunoSEQ multiplex PCR; TCRdb holds only in-frame clones, not every one. The repertoire includes over 400,000 clones, approximately 91% of them detected once, and roughly 7.4% sits in the top ten. Sequencing used peripheral blood. The origin of the receptors is a woman between 45 and 65 years old with COVID-19, enrolled during active disease.

This chain connects TRBV19 to TRBJ2-7, with 15 nucleotides matching TRBD2. There are 20 residues in the CDR3. V shed 4 bases and J 6 bases; nucleotides not matched to a gene: 19. Germline V gives CDR1 LNHDA, CDR2 SQIVND (reference sequence). The CDR3 sequence: CASSKNFAGTSGGYRSEQYF. CDR3 in DNA: TGTGCCAGTAGTAAAAACTTTGCCGGGACTAGCGGGGGGTATCGAAGCGAGCAGTACTTC. The variable domain in full, with the rest retrieved from reference TRBV19 and TRBJ2-7, is DGGITQSPKYLFRKEGQNVTLSCEQNLNHDAMYWYRQDPGQGLRLIYYSQIVNDFQKGDIAEGYSVSREKKESFPLTVTSAQKNPTAFYLCASSKNFAGTSGGYRSEQYFGPGTRLTVT.

The rearrangement links TRBV2 to TRBJ1-1, with D perhaps matching TRBD1 (5 bases). V lost 6 bases and J 6 bases, leaving 11 bases between the germline ends. Germline V gene data show CDR1 as SNHLY and CDR2 as FYNNEI. The CDR3 length is 12 residues. The CDR3 nucleotides read TGTGCCAGCAGGAGACAGAGGCCTGAAGCTTTCTTT. This sequence encodes CASRRQRPEAFF. The full variable domain, its missing parts supplied by reference TRBV2 and TRBJ1-1, is EPEVTQTPSHQVTQMGQEVILRCVPISNHLYFYWYRQILGQKVEFLVSFYNNEISEKSEIFDDQFSVERPDGSNFTLKIRSTKLEDSAMYFCASRRQRPEAFFGQGTRLTVV.

The rearrangement links TRBV10-3 to TRBJ1-1, with TRBD1 identical over 7 bases. J lost 5 bases, V lost 0 bases, and 6 bases had no gene match. Germline CDR1 reads ENHRY; CDR2 reads SYGVKD. There are 15 residues in the CDR3. CDR3 DNA sequence: TGTGCCATCAGTGAGTCGGAGGGGGCGCGAACTGAAGCTTTCTTT. Its translation: CAISESEGARTEAFF.